This T cell receptor (beta chain) was observed in a study of blood T cell repertoires in COVID-19 (dated by TCRdb to 2020 to 2022). Study-level background: Samples from collaborators originated in the United States, Italy and Spain and spanned both the acute and convalescent phases of COVID-19. The material from the prospective study consisted of cDNA or gDNA derived from T cells, B-cell-depleted T cells, or PBMCs. Deeply sampled blood TCRbeta repertoires from subjects exposed to, actively infected with, or recovered from COVID-19 were included in the dataset. The repertoires were made available in a free public database intended to serve as a resource for research on the immune response to SARS-CoV-2. The samples were drawn from two sources: the first 160 participants of the ongoing ImmuneRACE study, and 950 to 1,500 subjects contributed by 6 global collaborators. Nearly every sample came with metadata listing a de-identified subject ID, COVID-19 status, age in years and sex. Where HLA class I and class II types were available, the types were taken from metadata supplied by the sample provider, not from assay-based typing.

Concerning this clone itself: The target of this receptor is not known. Per-base qualities were not stored, and no clone one base away is much larger.

V lost 4 bases and J lost 5 bases; the stretch between them is 12 bases long. From cysteine to phenylalanine, the CDR3 is 14 amino acids long. Only the CDR3 DNA stays, 42 bases, in frame from base 1. From a lookup of the germline V gene, CDR1 and CDR2 are SGHTA and FQGNSA. Results the study describes overall, beyond this receptor: The quantity of clinical and demographic metadata differed by source and by participant and was supplied without curation.

The collaborating institutions used their own protocols to collect whole blood in K2EDTA tubes. For TCRbeta analysis, collaborator samples were shipped as frozen whole blood, as isolated PBMCs, or as DNA extracted from either sample type. The immunoSEQ Assay, a bias-controlled multiplex PCR, was used to amplify TCRbeta CDR3 regions from genomic DNA. As for how the authors treated the data: The number of nucleated cells in each sample was estimated from the amplification of reference gene primers within the assay. Sequence reads were collapsed and filtered to measure the absolute abundance of every unique TCRbeta CDR3 rearrangement. For each sample, productive Simpson clonality was calculated as the square root of Simpson's diversity index across productive rearrangements. Entries here come from immuneACCESS through TCRdb and include only in-frame sequences with V and J called. Some clones fail to appear in such tables; in the studies checked, an unresolved V gene covers under half of the shortfall, and the cause of the remainder is unknown. V, J and clone size were drawn from that table, and D and trimming were deduced from the DNA. Present in this sample are more than 100,000 clones, 86% of which were seen just once. Around 4.7% of the sample is in the top ten clones.

The chain is assembled from TRBV7-2 and TRBJ2-1; the D segment cannot be called with confidence. The TCR was taken from a man aged 35-49 years with acute or convalescent COVID-19. The sequencing input was peripheral blood. Here is the DNA: TGTGCCAGCAGCTCCCGCTACTATGACAATGAGCAGTTCTTC. This translates into CASSSRYYDNEQFF.